The 25 T cell receptor beta chains below all came from one sample that was sequenced in a study of T cells in localized non-small cell lung cancer (dated by TCRdb to about 2020). The protocol used for the library was the immunoSEQ multiplex PCR assay. TCRdb limited this immuneACCESS table to in-frame rearrangements with V and J called. A share of clones is missing; checked studies link under half to unresolved V genes, and the rest is unexplained. The sample data list around 10,000 clones, and less than 60% of these were observed just once. Approximately 4.5% of the sample belongs to the ten largest clones. The starting material was lymph node tissue, obtained before any cancer treatment. These receptors were collected from a woman aged 40-69 years with stage II squamous cell lung carcinoma.

This clone was detected only a few times. The rearrangement uses TRBV6-8 and TRBJ2-7, with D perhaps TRBD2 (5 bases). The CDR3 length is 14 residues. The V and J ends lost 6 bases and 2 bases respectively, with 14 bases between them. Germline V CDR1 and CDR2: MNHGY, SAAAGT. CDR3 sequence reads: CASRADGGAYEQYF. In DNA, the CDR3 is TGTGCCAGCAGGGCTGACGGAGGAGCCTACGAGCAGTACTTC.

This clone was seen once. The V gene is TRBV19, the J gene TRBJ2-1, with 7 bases identical to TRBD1. Losses at the gene ends were 7 bases for V and 9 bases for J; bases not matched to a gene: 6. The CDR3 consists of 12 residues. The germline V gene has CDR1 LNHDA and CDR2 SQIVND (reference sequence). The CDR3 coding sequence is TGTGCCAGTAAGACAGGGAACGGTGAGCAGTTCTTC. It yields the protein CASKTGNGEQFF.

This clone was seen more than once but under ten times. The chain combines TRBV6-8 with TRBJ2-5; D gene ambiguous. CDR3 length: 13 residues. Germline V gene lookup returns CDR1 MNHGY and CDR2 SAAAGT. Trimming shortened V by 0 bases and J by 9 bases, and 11 bases separated the two germline ends. CDR3: CASSYSHGRPQYF. In nucleotides, the CDR3 is TGTGCCAGCAGTTACTCCCATGGCCGGCCCCAGTACTTC.

The J gene is TRBJ2-7, the V gene TRBV9; no firm D call. CDR1 and CDR2 (germline): SGDLS, YYNGEE. V was pared by 5 bases and J by 4 bases, with 13 bases between. The CDR3 contains 13 residues. DNA for the CDR3: TGTGCCAGCAGACCAAAGGTAGGATACGAGCAGTACTTC. It translates to CASRPKVGYEQYF.

The table lists this clone with a few counts. The chain uses TRBV6-8 and TRBJ1-1, with D unresolved. Germline loops: CDR1 MNHGY, CDR2 SAAAGT. CDR3 length: 14 amino acids. With 6 bases removed from V and 0 bases from J, the gap between germline ends came to 11 bases. The CDR3 coding sequence is TGTGCCAGCAGGCCGGCACCTGTGAACACTGAAGCTTTCTTT. It yields the protein CASRPAPVNTEAFF.

The chain links TRBV19 to TRBJ1-1; D is unresolved. Trimming left V 6 bases short and J 4 bases short, with 12 bases between. The germline gives CDR1 LNHDA, CDR2 SQIVND (reference sequence). The CDR3 extends over 13 amino acids. The DNA for the CDR3 is TGTGCCAGTAGACTCCTGGCGAGCACTGAAGCTTTCTTT. Amino acid sequence: CASRLLASTEAFF.

The chain links TRBV5-1 to TRBJ2-1; 8 nucleotides align to TRBD2. V trimming: 0 bases; J trimming: 4 bases; junction bases outside the gene matches: 6. CDR1 and CDR2 (germline): SGHRS, YFSETQ. This CDR3 is built from 16 residues. The CDR3 spells CASSLGGIAGYNEQFF. In DNA form, the CDR3 reads TGCGCCAGCAGCTTGGGAGGTATAGCGGGGTACAATGAGCAGTTCTTC.

This clone has more than one count but fewer than ten. The rearrangement links TRBV9 to TRBJ1-2; possibly TRBD1 for D (6 bases). The V gene lost 4 bases and the J gene lost 2 bases, with 9 bases spanning the gap. Germline V CDR1 and CDR2: SGDLS, YYNGEE. There are 13 residues in the CDR3. In DNA, the CDR3 is TGTGCCAGCAGCACCGGACAGAACTATGGCTACACCTTC. Its translation is CASSTGQNYGYTF.

The V gene is TRBV19, the J gene TRBJ2-3, with 9 positions matching TRBD1. The CDR3 sequence is 15 residues long. The germline gives CDR1 LNHDA, CDR2 SQIVND (reference sequence). Trimming cost V 3 bases and J 0 bases; bases outside gene matches: 1. CDR3 region: CASSMGQGSTDTQYF. The CDR3 nucleotides read TGTGCCAGTAGTATGGGACAGGGAAGCACAGATACGCAGTATTTT.

This clone has only a few counts. The chain links TRBV9 to TRBJ2-6, with 11 bases that match TRBD2. The germline V gene encodes CDR1 SGDLS and CDR2 YYNGEE. V lost 5 bases and J lost 4; bases outside the gene matches: 11. The CDR3 is 18 amino acids. The CDR3 spells CASSFSIAGGSGANVLTF. For the CDR3, the DNA is TGTGCCAGCAGTTTTTCGATAGCGGGAGGGTCCGGGGCCAACGTCCTGACTTTC.

The rearrangement uses TRBV28 and TRBJ2-1; the D gene is possibly TRBD2 (6 bases). Germline values: CDR1 MDHEN, CDR2 SYDVKM. This CDR3 has 15 residues. Trimming cost V 7 bases and J 3 bases, with 16 bases left between them. Here the CDR3 DNA reads TGTGCCAGCACCTTAATGGGGGGAGACTACAATGAGCAGTTCTTC. Protein product: CASTLMGGDYNEQFF.

The chain combines TRBV6-8 with TRBJ1-5; D is perhaps TRBD1 (5 bases). This CDR3 has 16 amino acids. V was shortened by 5 bases and J by 7 bases, with 21 bases between the two germline ends. Germline V CDR1 and CDR2: MNHGY, SAAAGT. The CDR3 is CASSDPRQPWGQPQHF. The DNA of the CDR3 is TGTGCCAGCAGTGATCCACGACAGCCTTGGGGACAGCCCCAGCATTTT.

This chain joins TRBV14 and TRBJ1-6; unclear D gene. There are 14 residues in the CDR3. V lost 5 bases and J lost 10, with 15 bases in between. Germline CDR1 reads SGHDN; CDR2 reads FVKESK. CDR3 in amino acids: CASSSQQGKSPLHF. In DNA form, the CDR3 reads TGTGCCAGCAGCTCCCAGCAAGGGAAATCACCCCTCCACTTT.

This clone turned up a few times. The V call is TRBV9, the J call TRBJ1-1; D not resolved. V was pared by 2 bases and J by 11 bases, with 22 bases between. The CDR3 spans 15 residues. The germline CDR1 and CDR2 sequences are SGDLS and YYNGEE. CDR3 protein: CASSVSATSGREAFF. As DNA, the CDR3 is TGTGCCAGCAGCGTGTCCGCCACGAGTGGGCGGGAGGCTTTCTTT.

With respect to this clone: Relative to the germline gene, one junction end is altered; a read error may explain this. The chain has TRBV4-1 and TRBJ1-6; 9 bases line up with TRBD1. Germline CDR1 reads MGHRA; CDR2 reads YSYEKL. The CDR3 is made up of 14 amino acids. CDR3 bases: TGCGCCAGCAGCCACTGGGACAGGGATTCACCCCTCCATTTT. It encodes CASSHWDRDSPLHF.

This clone was recorded a few times. The chain is built from TRBV10-3 and TRBJ2-1; TRBD2 agrees at 10 bases. Germline CDR1 reads ENHRY; CDR2 reads SYGVKD. V shed 2 bases, J shed 5 bases, and the junction held 9 bases outside the gene matches. The CDR3 is made up of 17 amino acids. The CDR3 loop is CAISEGSGLAFNNEQFF. In nucleotides, the CDR3 is TGTGCCATCAGTGAGGGGTCGGGACTAGCGTTCAACAATGAGCAGTTCTTC.

The chain employs TRBV1 and TRBJ2-2; the table calls TRBD1, which could not be checked here. TRBV1 is described as a pseudogene. There are 15 residues in the CDR3. The CDR3, as DNA: TGCGCCAGCAGCCAAAGGGACGGACAGATCGGGGAGCTGTTTTTT. Translated, it gives CASSQRDGQIGELFF.

Many counts were recorded for this clone. The chain couples TRBV11-3 to TRBJ2-1; tentative D call: TRBD2 (5 bases). The CDR3 sequence is 15 residues long. Germline V gives CDR1 SGHNT, CDR2 YENEEA. Trimming pared 5 bases from V and 4 bases from J, leaving 15 bases between. The CDR3 DNA is TGTGCCAGCAGCCCGGGGATGGTGGGGTACAATGAGCAGTTCTTC. Its protein product is CASSPGMVGYNEQFF.

This clone was picked up a small number of times. The rearrangement links TRBV15 to TRBJ1-3; no firm D call. The CDR3 has 17 amino acids. Germline CDR1 is LNHNV and CDR2 is YYDKDF (reference sequence). V was shortened by 0 bases and J by 1 base, with 13 bases between the two germline ends. The CDR3 protein is CATSREVRAASGNTIYF. The CDR3 DNA reads TGTGCCACCAGCAGAGAAGTAAGAGCGGCTTCTGGAAACACCATATATTTT.

This chain links TRBV19 with TRBJ1-3, with D possibly matching TRBD1 (5 bases). Germline CDR1 reads LNHDA; CDR2 reads SQIVND (reference sequence). The V gene lost 7 bases and the J gene lost 2 bases, with 12 bases spanning the gap. This CDR3 has 14 amino acids. DNA for the CDR3: TGTGCCAGTAAGCGTCCGGGGCCTGGAAACACCATATATTTT. Translation: CASKRPGPGNTIYF.

The chain joins TRBV28 to TRBJ1-6; D not resolved. The CDR3 covers 14 residues. Germline V gene lookup returns CDR1 MDHEN and CDR2 SYDVKM. Trimming pared 7 bases from V and 7 bases from J, leaving 14 bases between. CDR3 sequence reads: CASIALGRNSPLHF. In nucleotides, the CDR3 is TGTGCCAGCATTGCTCTTGGGAGGAATTCACCCCTCCACTTT.

The chain has TRBV15 and TRBJ2-7; no reliable D call. V gave up 3 bases and J gave up 4 bases, with 16 bases separating them. Per germline, CDR1 LNHNV and CDR2 YYDKDF (reference sequence). CDR3 length equals 15 residues. Here the CDR3 reads CATSSRRLNPYEQYF. CDR3 coding DNA: TGTGCCACCAGCAGCCGTCGGTTGAACCCTTACGAGCAGTACTTC.

V gene TRBV19 combines with J gene TRBJ2-1, with 12 bases fitting TRBD2. The germline gives CDR1 LNHDA, CDR2 SQIVND (reference sequence). V dropped 7 bases and J dropped 6; count of bases not matched to a gene: 10. The CDR3 has 16 amino acids. The CDR3 bases are TGTGCCAGTACTCCCCTCGGGACTAGCGGGCTCAATGAGCAGTTCTTC. This encodes CASTPLGTSGLNEQFF.

V gene TRBV10-2 combines with J gene TRBJ2-5; a weak D match, TRBD1 (6 bases). V lost 3 bases and J lost 5, with 13 bases in between. The CDR3 totals 14 residues. Germline V gene data show CDR1 as WSHSY and CDR2 as SAAADI. CDR3 nucleotide sequence: TGCGCCAGCAGTGAATTTGGGGGCCGGGAGACCCAGTACTTC. Translated: CASSEFGGRETQYF.

This clone turned up a few times. The rearrangement links TRBV11-3 to TRBJ2-5, with TRBD1 matching over 8 bases. Germline values: CDR1 SGHNT, CDR2 YENEEA. This CDR3 has 15 residues. Losses at the gene ends were 5 bases for V and 4 bases for J; bases not matched to a gene: 9. For the CDR3, the DNA is TGTGCCAGCAGCCCGCGGACAGGGCAAAGAGAGACCCAGTACTTC. It encodes CASSPRTGQRETQYF.